What follows are 7 T cell receptor beta chains derived from one specimen sequenced in a study of CD8 T cells in Susac syndrome. The authors reverse transcribed roughly 0.5 to 1 ug RNA with random hexamers. A single record per CDR3 protein comes from TCRdb applying MiXCR to the immunoSEQ multiplex PCR reads. The table includes 180,000 or so distinct CDR3 sequences, 90% to 95% detected once. Specimen: CD4+ T cells from PBMCs. The receptors originated from a human donor in good health.

This chain links TRBV25-1 with TRBJ2-1; perhaps D is TRBD1 or TRBD2 (5 bases each). V lost 8 bases and J 6 bases, leaving 20 bases between the germline ends. Germline V gene sequence: CDR1 MGHDK, CDR2 SYGVNS. The CDR3 has 15 amino acids. The DNA of the CDR3 is TGTGCCAGCCGTCCGGGGACCAGCGATCTCAATGAGCAGTTCTTC. Residues: CASRPGTSDLNEQFF.

This clonotype was recorded once. The chain carries TRBV29-1 and TRBJ2-1; D gene ambiguous. The germline CDR1 and CDR2 sequences are SQVTM and ANQGSEA. Trimming removed 8 bases from V and 6 bases from J, with 14 bases in between. This CDR3 spans 12 amino acids. CDR3 DNA: TGCAGCTTACGGAGAGACCGCAATGAGCAGTTCTTC. This gives the protein CSLRRDRNEQFF.

The chain links TRBV20-1 to TRBJ2-1; D unresolved. Germline V gene lookup returns CDR1 DFQATT and CDR2 SNEGSKA (reference sequence). The CDR3 runs 13 residues. Trimming pared 3 bases from V and 12 bases from J, leaving 18 bases between. The CDR3 reads CSARARTMIGQFF. The CDR3 DNA is TGCAGTGCTAGGGCTCGAACAATGATAGGGCAGTTCTTC.

The rearrangement uses TRBV9 and TRBJ1-2; D perhaps matches TRBD1 (5 bases). The CDR3 sequence is 14 residues long. Trimming took 4 bases from V and 2 from J, leaving 12 bases between them. Germline V gene lookup returns CDR1 SGDLS and CDR2 YYNGEE. CDR3 sequence: CASSPGGSNYGYTF. The CDR3 bases are TGTGCCAGCAGCCCCGGGGGGTCCAACTATGGCTACACCTTC.

This chain joins TRBV28 and TRBJ2-7, with D uncertain. Trimming left V 4 bases short and J 2 bases short, with 6 bases between. CDR1 and CDR2 from the germline V gene are MDHEN and SYDVKM. The length of the CDR3 is 12 residues. In nucleotides, the CDR3 is TGTGCCAGCAGTTCCCAGCCCTACGAGCAGTACGTC. It is translated as CASSSQPYEQYV.

This sequence joins TRBV20-1 and TRBJ2-3, with D possibly TRBD2 on 6 matching bases. The V gene's germline CDR1 is DFQATT and CDR2 SNEGSKA (reference sequence). V lost 5 bases and J 6 bases, leaving 15 bases between the germline ends. CDR3 length: 13 residues. The chain's CDR3 is CSALSGDFDTQYF. The CDR3 DNA reads as TGCAGTGCTCTTTCTGGGGACTTCGATACGCAGTATTTT.

The chain employs TRBV29-1 and TRBJ2-5; 10 nucleotides line up with TRBD2. Germline V gene lookup returns CDR1 SQVTM and CDR2 ANQGSEA. CDR3 length: 14 amino acids. Trimming took 4 bases from V and 4 from J; bases not matched to a gene: 6. CDR3 sequence: CSVVVSGRRETQYF. The CDR3 DNA reads as TGCAGCGTTGTGGTTAGCGGGAGGAGAGAGACCCAGTACTTC.